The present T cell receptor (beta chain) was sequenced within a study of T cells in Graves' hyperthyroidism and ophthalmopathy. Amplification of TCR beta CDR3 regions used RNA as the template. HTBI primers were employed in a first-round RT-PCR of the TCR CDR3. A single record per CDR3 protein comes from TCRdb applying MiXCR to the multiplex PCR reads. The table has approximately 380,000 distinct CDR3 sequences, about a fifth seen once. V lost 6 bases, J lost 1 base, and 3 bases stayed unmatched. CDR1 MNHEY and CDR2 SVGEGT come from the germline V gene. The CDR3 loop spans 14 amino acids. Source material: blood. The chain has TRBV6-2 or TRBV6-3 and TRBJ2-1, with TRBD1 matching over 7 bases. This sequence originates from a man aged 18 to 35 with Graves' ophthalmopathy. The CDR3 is CASRDRSSYNEQFF. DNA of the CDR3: TGTGCCAGCAGGGACAGGTCATCCTACAATGAGCAGTTCTTC.